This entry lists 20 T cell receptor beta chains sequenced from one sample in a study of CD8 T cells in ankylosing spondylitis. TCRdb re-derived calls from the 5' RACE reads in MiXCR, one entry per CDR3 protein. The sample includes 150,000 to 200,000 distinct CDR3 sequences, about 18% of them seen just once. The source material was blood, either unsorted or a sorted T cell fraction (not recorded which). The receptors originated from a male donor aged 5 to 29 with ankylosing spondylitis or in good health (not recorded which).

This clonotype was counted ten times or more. For the CDR3, the DNA is TGTGCCAGCAGCTTAGCGCTAACTCACAATGAGCAGTTCTTC. Translation: CASSLALTHNEQFF. This sequence joins TRBV7-9 and TRBJ2-1; D gene ambiguous. V was shortened by 0 bases and J by 5 bases, with 8 bases between the two germline ends. The CDR3 totals 14 residues. Looked up from germline, CDR1 is SEHNR and CDR2 is FQNEAQ (reference sequence).

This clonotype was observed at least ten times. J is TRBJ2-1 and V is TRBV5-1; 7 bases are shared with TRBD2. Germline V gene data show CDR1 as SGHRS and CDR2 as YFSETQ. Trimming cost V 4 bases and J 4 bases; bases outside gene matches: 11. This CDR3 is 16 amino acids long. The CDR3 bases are TGCGCCAGCAGCCCCTCTGGGAGGGGTTCTTACAATGAGCAGTTCTTC. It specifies CASSPSGRGSYNEQFF.

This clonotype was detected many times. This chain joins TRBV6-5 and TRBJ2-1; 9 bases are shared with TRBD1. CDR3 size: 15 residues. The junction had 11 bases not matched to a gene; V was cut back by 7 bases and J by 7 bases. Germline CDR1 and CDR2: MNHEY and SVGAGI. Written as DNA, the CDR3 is TGTGCCAGCACCACAACAGGGGGCAGTGGGAATGAGCAGTTCTTC. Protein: CASTTTGGSGNEQFF.

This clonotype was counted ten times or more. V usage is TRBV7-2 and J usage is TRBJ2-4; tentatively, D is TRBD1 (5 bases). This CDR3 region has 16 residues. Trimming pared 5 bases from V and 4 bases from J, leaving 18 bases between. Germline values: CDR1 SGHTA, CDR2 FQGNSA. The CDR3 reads CASSPPSRTIKNIQYF. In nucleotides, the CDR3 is TGTGCCAGCAGCCCCCCAAGCAGGACAATAAAAAACATTCAGTACTTC.

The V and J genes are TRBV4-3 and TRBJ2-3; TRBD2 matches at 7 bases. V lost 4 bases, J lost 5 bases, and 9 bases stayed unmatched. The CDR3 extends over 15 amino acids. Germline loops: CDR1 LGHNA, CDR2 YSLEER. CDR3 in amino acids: CASSRDYYVGDTQYF. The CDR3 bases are TGCGCCAGCAGCCGGGACTACTATGTTGGAGATACGCAGTATTTT.

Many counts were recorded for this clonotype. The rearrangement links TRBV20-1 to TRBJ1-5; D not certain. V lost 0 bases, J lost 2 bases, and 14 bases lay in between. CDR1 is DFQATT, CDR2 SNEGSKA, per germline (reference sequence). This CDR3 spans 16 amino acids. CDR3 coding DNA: TGCAGTGCTAGAGACGCCCTAAGGGTTGGCAATCAGCCCCAGCATTTT. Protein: CSARDALRVGNQPQHF.

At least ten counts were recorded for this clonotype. The DNA for the CDR3 is TGTGCCAGCAGCCCCCCGACCTCCTACGAGCAGTACGTC. It is translated as CASSPPTSYEQYV. The chain uses TRBV7-9 and TRBJ2-7; no firm D call. Germline CDR1 SEHNR, CDR2 FQNEAQ (reference sequence). The CDR3 runs to 13 residues. V was trimmed by 5 bases and J by 0 bases, leaving 8 bases between them.

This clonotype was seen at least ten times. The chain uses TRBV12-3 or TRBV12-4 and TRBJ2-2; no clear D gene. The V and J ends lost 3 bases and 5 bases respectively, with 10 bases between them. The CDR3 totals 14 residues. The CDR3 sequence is CASSFSGMTGELFF. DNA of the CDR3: TGTGCCAGCAGTTTTAGTGGTATGACCGGGGAGCTGTTTTTT.

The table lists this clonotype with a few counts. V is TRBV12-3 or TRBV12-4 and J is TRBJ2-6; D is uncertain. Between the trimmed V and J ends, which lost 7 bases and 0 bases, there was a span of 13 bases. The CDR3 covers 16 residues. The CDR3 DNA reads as TGTGCCAGCATTCGACGCCAAAGCTCTGGGGCCAACGTCCTGACTTTC. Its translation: CASIRRQSSGANVLTF.

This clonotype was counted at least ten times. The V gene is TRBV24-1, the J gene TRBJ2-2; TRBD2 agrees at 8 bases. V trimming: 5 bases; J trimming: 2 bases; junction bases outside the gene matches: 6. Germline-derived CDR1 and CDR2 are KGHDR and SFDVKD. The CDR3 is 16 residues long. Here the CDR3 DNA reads TGTGCCACCAGTGCCCGGGGGGGGGCCAACACCGGGGAGCTGTTTTTT. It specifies CATSARGGANTGELFF.

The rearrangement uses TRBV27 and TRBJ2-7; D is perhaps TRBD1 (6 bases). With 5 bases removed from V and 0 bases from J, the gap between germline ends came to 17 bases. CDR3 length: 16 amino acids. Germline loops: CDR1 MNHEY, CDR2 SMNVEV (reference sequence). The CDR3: CASSSLDSPSSYEQYV. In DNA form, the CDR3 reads TGTGCCAGCAGTAGTCTGGACAGCCCAAGCTCCTACGAGCAGTACGTC.

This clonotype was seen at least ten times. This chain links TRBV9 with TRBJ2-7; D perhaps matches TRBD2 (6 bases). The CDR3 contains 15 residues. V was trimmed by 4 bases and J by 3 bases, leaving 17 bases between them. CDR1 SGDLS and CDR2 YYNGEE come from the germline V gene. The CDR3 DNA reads TGTGCCAGCAGCTCTGGCCCAACGGGAGTCTACGAGCAGTACTTC. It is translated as CASSSGPTGVYEQYF.

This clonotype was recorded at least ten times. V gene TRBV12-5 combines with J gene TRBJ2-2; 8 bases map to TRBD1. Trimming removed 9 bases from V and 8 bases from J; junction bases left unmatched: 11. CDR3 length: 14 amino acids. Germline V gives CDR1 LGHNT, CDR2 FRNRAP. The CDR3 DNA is TGTGCTAGCTGGAACGGACAGGGCACTGGGGAGCTGTTTTTT. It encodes CASWNGQGTGELFF.

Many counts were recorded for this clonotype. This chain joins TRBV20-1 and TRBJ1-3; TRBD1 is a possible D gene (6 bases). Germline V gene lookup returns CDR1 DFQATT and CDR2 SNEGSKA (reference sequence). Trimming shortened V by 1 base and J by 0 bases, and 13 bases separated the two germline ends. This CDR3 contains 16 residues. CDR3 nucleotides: TGCAGTGCTAGAGCCCGGACAGCGCACTCTGGAAACACCATATATTTT. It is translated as CSARARTAHSGNTIYF.

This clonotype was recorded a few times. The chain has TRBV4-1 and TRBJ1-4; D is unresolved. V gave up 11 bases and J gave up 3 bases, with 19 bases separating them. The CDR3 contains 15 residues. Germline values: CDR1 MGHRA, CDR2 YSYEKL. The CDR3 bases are TGCGCCGCCTCGAATGAAGGTACAGCTAATGAAAAACTGTTTTTT. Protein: CAASNEGTANEKLFF.

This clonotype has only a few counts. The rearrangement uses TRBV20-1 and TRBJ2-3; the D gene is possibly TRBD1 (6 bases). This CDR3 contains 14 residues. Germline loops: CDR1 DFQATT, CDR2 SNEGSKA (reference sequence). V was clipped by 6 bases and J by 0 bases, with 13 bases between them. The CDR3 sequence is CSALRGPSTDTQYF. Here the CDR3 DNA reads TGCAGTGCCCTCAGGGGACCGAGCACAGATACGCAGTATTTT.

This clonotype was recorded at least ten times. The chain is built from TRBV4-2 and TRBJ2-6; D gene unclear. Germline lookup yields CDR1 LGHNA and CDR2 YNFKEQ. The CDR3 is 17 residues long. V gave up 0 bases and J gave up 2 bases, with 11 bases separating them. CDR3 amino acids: CASSQDRVSTGANVLTF. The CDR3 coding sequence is TGTGCCAGCAGCCAAGATCGGGTTAGTACTGGGGCCAACGTCCTGACTTTC.

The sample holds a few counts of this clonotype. CDR3 protein: CASSSATGAGDEQFF. In DNA form, the CDR3 reads TGTGCCAGCAGTTCGGCCACGGGAGCTGGCGATGAGCAGTTCTTC. V gene TRBV12-3 or TRBV12-4 combines with J gene TRBJ2-1, with D possibly matching TRBD2 (6 bases). V was cut by 4 bases and J by 8 bases, with 18 bases left in between. The CDR3 has 15 residues.

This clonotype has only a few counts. The CDR3 DNA follows: TGTGCCAGCAGCCTTACTTCCGACGGGTCCTACGAGCAGTACTTC. Protein sequence: CASSLTSDGSYEQYF. This sequence joins TRBV7-9 and TRBJ2-7; D ambiguous. Germline lookup yields CDR1 SEHNR and CDR2 FQNEAQ (reference sequence). V was clipped by 5 bases and J by 1 base, with 15 bases between them. There are 15 residues in the CDR3.

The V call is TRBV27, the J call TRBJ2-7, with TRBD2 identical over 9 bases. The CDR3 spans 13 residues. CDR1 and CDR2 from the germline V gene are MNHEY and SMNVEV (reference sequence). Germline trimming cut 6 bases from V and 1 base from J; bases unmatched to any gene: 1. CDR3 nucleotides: TGTGCCAGCAGACTAGCGGGTTCCTACGAGCAGTACTTC. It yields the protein CASRLAGSYEQYF.